The next 29 T cell receptor beta chains were all read from a single sample in a study of blood T cell repertoires in COVID-19. Profiling relied on immunoSEQ multiplex PCR, and the TCRdb table lists in-frame clones only, not all of them. The table lists roughly 200,000 clones, around 86% of them singletons. Sequencing was performed on peripheral blood. These receptors were taken from a woman in her twenties or thirties with active or convalescent COVID-19.

This clone was seen once. This chain links TRBV5-1 with TRBJ1-2; 9 bases agree with TRBD1. With V trimmed by 9 bases and J by 6 bases, 15 bases remained unmatched. The CDR3 extends over 15 amino acids. CDR1 SGHRS and CDR2 YFSETQ come from the germline V gene. The CDR3 DNA reads as TGCGCCACAGGGACCCAGGACAGGGGATTTGATGGCTACACCTTC. It specifies CATGTQDRGFDGYTF.

In this sample, this clone turned up once. V is TRBV3-1 (or the pseudogene TRBV3-2) and J is TRBJ1-1; no firm D call. This CDR3 has 13 amino acids. V dropped 0 bases and J dropped 12 bases, with 14 bases sitting between them. Germline V CDR1 and CDR2: LGHDT, YNNKEL (reference sequence). CDR3 DNA sequence: TGTGCCAGCAGCCAAGATTCTAGAGGGAATCCTTTCTTT. Translated, it gives CASSQDSRGNPFF.

The CDR3 coding sequence is TGTGCCAGTAGCAACAGGGACAATGAGCAGTTCTTC. Its protein product is CASSNRDNEQFF. This chain connects TRBV19 to TRBJ2-1; the D gene is possibly TRBD1 (6 bases). The CDR3 covers 12 residues. The V gene's germline CDR1 is LNHDA and CDR2 SQIVND (reference sequence). Trimming pared 6 bases from V and 5 bases from J, leaving 8 bases between.

This clone was recorded a few times. The CDR3 DNA follows: TGTGCCAGCAGCGGTTGGGGCGGGAGGGCCAGGTTCGGCTACAATGAGCAGTTCTTC. Amino acid sequence: CASSGWGGRARFGYNEQFF. The J gene is TRBJ2-1, the V gene TRBV5-8, with 9 nucleotides matching TRBD2. This CDR3 is 19 amino acids long. J lost 3 bases, V lost 4 bases, and 17 bases had no gene match. Germline V gene data show CDR1 as SGHTS and CDR2 as YDEGEE.

The chain is built from TRBV28 and TRBJ2-7; tentative D call: TRBD1 (5 bases). Trimming pared 7 bases from V and 2 bases from J, leaving 9 bases between. The CDR3 runs to 12 residues. Germline loops: CDR1 MDHEN, CDR2 SYDVKM. The CDR3 protein is CASKGSPYEQYF. The DNA of the CDR3 is TGTGCCAGCAAGGGGTCCCCCTACGAGCAGTACTTC.

The chain uses TRBV19 and TRBJ2-5; TRBD1 matches at 10 bases. Per germline, CDR1 LNHDA and CDR2 SQIVND (reference sequence). The CDR3 spans 12 residues. V trimming: 6 bases; J trimming: 5 bases; junction bases outside the gene matches: 0. The CDR3: CASRGQGETQYF. The CDR3 DNA reads TGTGCCAGTAGGGGACAGGGGGAGACCCAGTACTTC.

The chain has TRBV18 and TRBJ1-3, with D maybe TRBD1 (6 bases). The CDR3 is 14 amino acids. The V end lost 3 bases, the J end lost 3 bases, and 9 bases lay between the germline ends. Germline V gives CDR1 KGHSH, CDR2 LQKENI. The CDR3: CASSPLTGGNTIYF. The CDR3 DNA is TGTGCCAGCTCACCGTTGACAGGTGGAAACACCATATATTTT.

The chain has TRBV5-1 and TRBJ2-5, with 14 bases that match TRBD2. From germline, CDR1 is SGHRS and CDR2 YFSETQ. The CDR3 has 16 amino acids. The J segment lost 9 bases and the V segment lost 4 bases, leaving 11 bases of the junction unmatched. The chain's CDR3 is CASSRTSGGPGVAQYF. CDR3 bases: TGCGCCAGCAGCCGGACTAGCGGGGGGCCTGGGGTGGCCCAGTACTTC. The full variable domain, rest sourced from reference TRBV5-1 and TRBJ2-5, is KAGVTQTPRYLIKTRGQQVTLSCSPISGHRSVSWYQQTPGQGLQFLFEYFSETQRNKGNFPGRFSGRQFSNSRSEMNVSTLELGDSALYLCASSRTSGGPGVAQYFGPGTRLLVL.

V is TRBV14 and J is TRBJ1-1; D is uncertain. V shed 3 bases and J shed 0 bases, with 5 bases lying between them. The germline V gene encodes CDR1 SGHDN and CDR2 FVKESK. The CDR3 covers 13 residues. The CDR3 sequence: CASSQFMNTEAFF. CDR3 coding DNA: TGTGCCAGCAGCCAGTTCATGAACACTGAAGCTTTCTTT.

The CDR3 sequence: CASSRTGTGNTIYF. For the CDR3, the DNA is TGTGCCAGCAGCAGGACAGGGACTGGAAACACCATATATTTT. The V and J genes are TRBV5-6 and TRBJ1-3; TRBD1 aligns across 8 bases. Germline-derived CDR1 and CDR2 are SGHDT and YYEEEE. The CDR3 is made up of 14 amino acids. V was clipped by 4 bases and J by 2 bases; unmatched bases: 2.

The V gene is TRBV28, the J gene TRBJ1-1; 7 bases align to TRBD1. The CDR3 is made up of 13 amino acids. J lost 6 bases, V lost 7 bases, and 8 bases had no gene match. Germline loops: CDR1 MDHEN, CDR2 SYDVKM. The CDR3 DNA reads TGTGCCAGCATCCTAAGGCAGGGGGCTGAAGCTTTCTTT. This sequence encodes CASILRQGAEAFF. The full variable domain, in which reference TRBV28 and TRBJ1-1 provide the parts outside the CDR3, is DVKVTQSSRYLVKRTGEKVFLECVQDMDHENMFWYRQDPGLGLRLIYFSYDVKMKEKGDIPEGYSVSREKKERFSLILESASTNQTSMYLCASILRQGAEAFFGQGTRLTVV.

This sequence joins TRBV6-1 and TRBJ2-1; a possible D gene is TRBD2 (6 bases). Looked up from germline, CDR1 is MNHNS and CDR2 is SASEGT. The CDR3 totals 13 residues. V gave up 3 bases and J gave up 7 bases, with 10 bases separating them. This CDR3 reads CASSDWRGNEQFF. The CDR3 coding sequence is TGTGCCAGCAGTGATTGGCGGGGTAATGAGCAGTTCTTC.

The rearrangement uses TRBV7-9 and TRBJ1-1, with a possible D match to TRBD1 (6 bases). Germline CDR1 and CDR2: SEHNR and FQNEAQ (reference sequence). V was shortened by 6 bases and J by 7 bases, with 9 bases between the two germline ends. The CDR3 spans 11 residues. CDR3 amino acids: CASRGQIEAFF. The CDR3 DNA is TGTGCCAGCAGGGGACAAATTGAAGCTTTCTTT.

DNA of the CDR3: TGTGCCAGCAGCGCGCAGGGGGCGGGCTATGGCTACACCTTC. Protein sequence: CASSAQGAGYGYTF. The chain links TRBV7-9 to TRBJ1-2, with TRBD1 matching 8 bases. The trim removed 5 bases at V and 4 bases at J, leaving 6 bases unmatched. CDR3 length: 14 amino acids. The germline V gene has CDR1 SEHNR and CDR2 FQNEAQ (reference sequence).

This clone has more than one count but fewer than ten. CDR3 nucleotide sequence: TGCGCCAGCAGCCCCGCCGGGACAGCCAACTATGGCTACACCTTC. Its translation: CASSPAGTANYGYTF. The chain combines TRBV5-1 with TRBJ1-2; 7 bases agree with TRBD1. CDR1 and CDR2 from the germline V gene are SGHRS and YFSETQ. After removal of 4 bases from V and 2 bases from J, the junction contained 8 bases not matched to a gene. This CDR3 contains 15 residues.

The gene calls are TRBV6-5 and TRBJ1-3, with D maybe TRBD1 (6 bases). Germline assignment: CDR1 MNHEY and CDR2 SVGAGI. V lost 4 bases, J lost 9 bases, and 16 bases lay in between. This CDR3 spans 14 amino acids. CDR3 residues: CASSFTGSGATIYF. The CDR3 DNA reads TGTGCCAGCAGTTTCACAGGGTCGGGCGCCACCATATATTTT.

The chain uses TRBV10-3 and TRBJ2-5, with D perhaps matching TRBD2 (5 bases). The germline CDR1 and CDR2 sequences are ENHRY and SYGVKD. The CDR3 has 13 amino acids. Trimming took off 6 bases at V and 7 bases at J, with 15 bases between the two ends. The CDR3 DNA is TGTGCCATCAGAGCCCCGGACTCGGGGACCCAGTACTTC. Its translation is CAIRAPDSGTQYF.

The count of this clone is one. V usage is TRBV30 and J usage is TRBJ1-1, with 8 bases identical to TRBD1. CDR3 length equals 14 residues. Germline V CDR1 and CDR2: GTSNPN, SVGIG (reference sequence). V gave up 3 bases and J gave up 3 bases; unmatched junction bases: 6. The CDR3 region has the DNA TGTGCCTGGAGCGCAGGGGGCTTACACACTGAAGCTTTCTTT. Its translation is CAWSAGGLHTEAFF.

The chain links TRBV10-3 to TRBJ2-2; 9 bases match TRBD2. Germline V CDR1 and CDR2: ENHRY, SYGVKD. This CDR3 spans 15 amino acids. The V gene end was trimmed by 6 bases and the J gene end by 2 bases; junction bases not matched to a gene: 4. CDR3 coding DNA: TGTGCCATCAGCCTGACTAGCGGTAACACCGGGGAGCTGTTTTTT. It yields the protein CAISLTSGNTGELFF.

The rearrangement uses TRBV13 and TRBJ1-1; 10 nucleotides align to TRBD1. With 5 bases clipped from V and 4 bases from J, the junction kept 7 bases outside the gene matches. CDR1 is PRHDT and CDR2 is FYEKMQ in the germline V gene (reference sequence). This CDR3 is 15 amino acids long. CDR3: CASSHRDRGGTEAFF. CDR3 coding DNA: TGTGCCAGCAGCCACCGGGACAGGGGAGGCACTGAAGCTTTCTTT.

The CDR3 sequence is CASSLAGRQGRGYTF. In DNA form, the CDR3 reads TGTGCCAGCAGCTTGGCCGGAAGACAGGGTCGTGGCTACACCTTC. The V call is TRBV5-4, the J call TRBJ1-2; 7 positions agree with TRBD1. With 0 bases clipped from V and 7 bases from J, the junction kept 9 bases outside the gene matches. CDR3 length equals 15 residues. Germline loops: CDR1 SGHNT, CDR2 YYREEE (reference sequence).

The chain has TRBV9 and TRBJ2-3; D ambiguous. Germline CDR1 and CDR2: SGDLS and YYNGEE. CDR3 size: 13 residues. Trimming shortened V by 1 base and J by 1 base, and 4 bases separated the two germline ends. For the CDR3, the DNA is TGTGCCAGCAGCGTACCCGGCACAGATACGCAGTATTTT. This sequence encodes CASSVPGTDTQYF.

This clone was recorded a few times. DNA of the CDR3: TGTGCCAGTAGTATATTGCCGGGACAGGGTTCCGGAAACACCATATATTTT. Translation gives CASSILPGQGSGNTIYF. The chain couples TRBV19 to TRBJ1-3; TRBD1 matches at 9 bases. V dropped 2 bases and J dropped 4; count of bases not matched to a gene: 9. The germline gives CDR1 LNHDA, CDR2 SQIVND (reference sequence). The CDR3 contains 17 residues.

V and J are TRBV10-3 and TRBJ1-2, with 9 bases lining up with TRBD1. In germline, CDR1 is ENHRY, CDR2 SYGVKD. With V trimmed by 6 bases and J by 4 bases, 6 bases remained unmatched. This CDR3 region has 14 residues. CDR3 in amino acids: CAIRGDRERYGYTF. CDR3 bases: TGTGCCATCAGAGGGGACAGGGAACGCTATGGCTACACCTTC.

The gene calls are TRBV5-1 and TRBJ2-1; the D is unclear. The CDR3 is 13 residues long. Per the germline V gene, CDR1 is SGHRS and CDR2 is YFSETQ. The germline V and J ends were trimmed by 0 bases and 6 bases, with 7 bases remaining between them. The CDR3, as DNA: TGCGCCAGCAGCTTGGGTCTAGGCAATGAGCAGTTCTTC. Amino acid sequence: CASSLGLGNEQFF.

The chain joins TRBV24-1 to TRBJ1-5; D may be TRBD1 (6 bases). The CDR3 has 15 amino acids. Trimming shortened V by 7 bases and J by 6 bases, and 18 bases separated the two germline ends. CDR1 is KGHDR and CDR2 is SFDVKD in the germline V gene. As DNA, the CDR3 is TGTGCCACCAGCCAGGGGCTGTTTGGTTCTCAGCCCCAGCATTTT. Its protein is CATSQGLFGSQPQHF.

The V and J genes are TRBV2 and TRBJ2-3; no clear D gene. Germline values: CDR1 SNHLY, CDR2 FYNNEI. The CDR3 loop spans 12 amino acids. V was shortened by 8 bases and J by 2 bases, with 8 bases between the two germline ends. This CDR3 reads CASYDSTDTQYF. CDR3 in DNA: TGTGCCAGCTATGACTCCACAGATACGCAGTATTTT. The full variable domain, completed using reference TRBV2 and TRBJ2-3, is EPEVTQTPSHQVTQMGQEVILRCVPISNHLYFYWYRQILGQKVEFLVSFYNNEISEKSEIFDDQFSVERPDGSNFTLKIRSTKLEDSAMYFCASYDSTDTQYFGPGTRLTVL.

The V gene is TRBV19, the J gene TRBJ1-1; no reliable D call. With 1 base removed from V and 1 base from J, the gap between germline ends came to 7 bases. The CDR3 loop spans 14 amino acids. Germline assignment: CDR1 LNHDA and CDR2 SQIVND (reference sequence). The CDR3 nucleotides read TGTGCCAGTAGTATAGTTTTCCAGAACACTGAAGCTTTCTTT. Translation: CASSIVFQNTEAFF.

The count of this clone is one. This chain uses TRBV18 with TRBJ2-3; possibly TRBD1 for D (5 bases). Germline V gives CDR1 KGHSH, CDR2 LQKENI. V dropped 3 bases and J dropped 3 bases, with 10 bases sitting between them. The CDR3 is 14 residues long. The CDR3 reads CASSPQGSTDTQYF. The CDR3 region has the DNA TGTGCCAGCTCACCTCAGGGTTCTACAGATACGCAGTATTTT.